This T cell receptor beta chain was sequenced during a study of cytomegalovirus exposure and HLA in healthy donors. Germline CDR1 is MNHEY and CDR2 is SMNVEV (reference sequence). The CDR3 sequence is 16 residues long. V lost 5 bases and J lost 6; bases outside the gene matches: 11. Assay used: immunoSEQ multiplex PCR; TCRdb lists only in-frame clones, some missing. In the table there are around 60,000 clones, about 96% of which are singletons. The source of this sequence is a young woman in good health and CMV-seronegative. The chain has TRBV27 and TRBJ2-1, with 9 bases fitting TRBD2. Input material: PBMCs. The CDR3 loop is CASSAALREGGNEQFF. In nucleotides, the CDR3 is TGTGCCAGCAGTGCCGCCTTGCGGGAGGGTGGCAATGAGCAGTTCTTC.